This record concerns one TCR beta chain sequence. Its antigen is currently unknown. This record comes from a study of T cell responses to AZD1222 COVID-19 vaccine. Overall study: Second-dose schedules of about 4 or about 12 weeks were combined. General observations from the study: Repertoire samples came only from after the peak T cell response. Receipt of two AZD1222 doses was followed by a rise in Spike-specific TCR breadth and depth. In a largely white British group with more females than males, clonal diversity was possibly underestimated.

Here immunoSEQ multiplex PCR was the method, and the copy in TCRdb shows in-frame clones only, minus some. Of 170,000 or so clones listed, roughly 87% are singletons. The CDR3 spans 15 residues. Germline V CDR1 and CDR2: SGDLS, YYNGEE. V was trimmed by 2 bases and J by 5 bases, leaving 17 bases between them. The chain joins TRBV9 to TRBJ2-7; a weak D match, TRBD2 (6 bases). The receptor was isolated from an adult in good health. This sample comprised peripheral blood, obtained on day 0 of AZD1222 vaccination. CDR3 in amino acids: CASSVRGGTGDEQYF. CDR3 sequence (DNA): TGTGCCAGCAGCGTTCGGGGCGGGACGGGTGACGAGCAGTACTTC.